The T cell receptor beta chain under discussion was sequenced for a study of T cells in Graves' hyperthyroidism and ophthalmopathy. Findings of the study overall: Model predictions of ophthalmopathy came a median around 6.5 months before onset.

TCR beta CDR3 sequences were amplified from RNA transcripts. HTBI primers were used for first-round RT-PCR of the TCR CDR3. TCRdb recomputed calls from the multiplex PCR reads with MiXCR, one row per CDR3 protein. Altogether under 350,000 distinct CDR3 sequences are present, 15% to 20% being singletons, with the ten largest covering 49%. Germline V gives CDR1 SGHRS, CDR2 YFSETQ. There are 17 residues in the CDR3. Losses at the gene ends were 3 bases for V and 5 bases for J; bases not matched to a gene: 11. This clonotype appeared many times. Its antigen is unidentified. This clonotype was obtained from a woman aged 45 to 65 with Graves' hyperthyroidism. The chain recombines TRBV5-1 with TRBJ2-1, with 10 positions matching TRBD2. Specimen: blood. The CDR3 loop reads CASSSVPGLASNNEQFF. The CDR3 DNA follows: TGCGCCAGCAGCTCAGTTCCGGGACTAGCGAGCAACAATGAGCAGTTCTTC. The full variable domain, completed using reference TRBV5-1 and TRBJ2-1, is KAGVTQTPRYLIKTRGQQVTLSCSPISGHRSVSWYQQTPGQGLQFLFEYFSETQRNKGNFPGRFSGRQFSNSRSEMNVSTLELGDSALYLCASSSVPGLASNNEQFFGPGTRLTVL.